This T cell receptor beta chain is from a study of T cell responses to AZD1222 COVID-19 vaccine. Study-level information: Second-dose recipients at about 4 or about 12 weeks were treated as one pooled group. General study findings and limits: At 160-218 and 743-854, vaccine-associated CD4 TCRs were dominant, and they spanned spike. Vaccination with two AZD1222 doses was followed by a rise in Spike-specific TCR breadth and depth. White British people made up most donors, females outnumbered males, and clonal diversity was possibly underestimated.

Turning to this clone: Its target is not known.

There are 16 residues in the CDR3. V gave up 4 bases and J gave up 7 bases; unmatched junction bases: 13. From germline, CDR1 is MGHRA and CDR2 YSYEKL. Clones were sequenced by immunoSEQ multiplex PCR, and TCRdb holds only the in-frame ones, with some missing. This table holds approximately 90,000 clones, nearly 90% found once. The receptor's source is an adult in good health. This material consisted of peripheral blood, taken on day 0 of AZD1222 vaccination. The chain links TRBV4-1 to TRBJ2-1; 7 nucleotides agree with TRBD2. CDR3 protein: CASSRLLGTMMNEQFF. CDR3 DNA sequence: TGCGCCAGCAGCCGTCTTTTAGGGACTATGATGAATGAGCAGTTCTTC.